In this sample, the clone carrying this TCR beta chain turned up a few times. The antigen is undetermined. The data were taken from a study of cytomegalovirus exposure and HLA in healthy donors. Across the whole study: Ancestry clustering placed around 81% of about 400 genotyped donors in the Caucasian-associated cluster. Study-wide results and limits: Owing to their indistinguishability, certain V segments, notably TRBV6-2 and TRBV6-3, were excluded. Productive status was seen about 87% or about 30% of the time for most TCR beta V segments in an earlier analysis.

The PCR contained 60 Vbeta and 13 Jbeta primers. Measured with immunoSEQ multiplex PCR; TCRdb has only the in-frame clones, and not every one. The table shows 100,000 to 150,000 clones, with about four fifths occurring only once. CDR3 size: 15 residues. Germline V gene sequence: CDR1 SQVTM, CDR2 ANQGSEA. V trimming: 4 bases; J trimming: 8 bases; junction bases outside the gene matches: 9. Healthy bone marrow donors supplied every sample. The sequencing sample was made of PBMCs. This TCR was recovered from a woman aged 55-69 years in good health and CMV-seropositive. The rearrangement joins TRBV29-1 to TRBJ2-1; 12 bases map to TRBD2. CDR3 region: CSVGMTSGGTDEQFF. CDR3 coding DNA: TGCAGCGTTGGGATGACTAGCGGGGGAACCGATGAGCAGTTCTTC.